This record concerns one T cell receptor (beta chain) sequence. This clonotype was picked up many times. Its antigen remains undetermined. Base qualities are not recorded, but no much larger clone differs from it by a single base. Found in a library prepared for alpha chains, this beta chain is an off-target read, and its abundance has little meaning. What this sample's time point label stands for: sample taken at primary tumor resection. Donors were some 70 patients with early-stage, untreated non-small cell lung cancer from the lung TRACERx cohort. Without any cell sorting, TCR sequencing was performed on whole RNA extracted either from tumor and nontumor lung tissue or from cryopreserved PBMC samples. Patients were selected for TCR sequencing only if sufficient RNA was available from at least two tumor regions. Tumor and adjacent nontumor lung specimens were reviewed by a lung pathologist before selection.

Libraries came from 5' RACE. The listed sequencing device is NextSeq 500. To allow correction of PCR and sequencing errors, the TCR library protocol tagged every TCR cDNA molecule with a unique molecular identifier. The authors' analysis ran thus. Decombinator tools were used for TCR identification, UMI-based error correction and CDR3 extraction. TCRs above a frequency of 2 per 1,000, corresponding to the top 1% of the tumor frequency distribution, were defined as expanded. Expanded tumor TCRs were classed as regional if statistically deemed absent (corrected P<0.05) from at least one tumor region, otherwise ubiquitous. Rényi diversity was computed with the R vegan package after subsampling each repertoire 100 times to 5,000 TCRs. CDR3 similarity networks were built from amino acid triplet string-kernel similarity, with CDR3s being connected when pairwise similarity was above 0.82. TCRdb redid the processing of the public reads, applying fastp at Q25 and MiXCR, and retained in-frame beta chains. Identical CDR3 proteins give one entry, which carries the most common genes and DNA. None of the V and J calls come from the authors' own analysis; TCRdb made them. The sample yields about 16,000 distinct CDR3 sequences; approximately 7% were counted once. Of the sample, 15% to 20% is held by the ten largest clones.

This sample was included in a study of spatial heterogeneity in lung cancer (dated by TCRdb to between 2018 and 2021). General notes on the study: Beta-chain transcripts were consistently detected in greater numbers than alpha-chain transcripts, which likely reflects a higher abundance of beta-chain transcripts. In the raw uncorrected reads, each unique combination of TCR and UMI appeared more than ten times on average. The study quantitatively compared TCR alpha and beta repertoires across multiple tumor regions, matched nontumor lung and blood in non-small cell lung cancer. In tumor regions, TCR transcript counts showed a strong correlation with a T cell transcriptional module score derived from matched bulk RNA-seq. The study linked features of the TCR repertoire to counts of nonsynonymous mutations, which were determined by whole-exome sequencing of tumor tissue. At surgery, both alpha and beta chains were TCR-sequenced in roughly 200 tumor regions, some 64 matched nontumor lung samples and some 58 PBMC samples.

Study-level results and caveats: TCR-seq coverage of tumor T cells was estimated to be only roughly 7.5% for alpha chains and about 13% for beta chains. The tumor nonsynonymous mutation count correlated with the number of expanded intratumoral alpha and beta TCRs. Confirming at a functional level the hypothesis that regional TCRs recognize regional mutations was considered to require additional single-cell paired TCR alpha and beta sequencing. Counts of ubiquitous and regional expanded TCRs correlated with counts of ubiquitous and regional nonsynonymous mutations, respectively.

The starting material was lung tumor tissue, obtained at surgery. The TCR comes from a female donor with early-stage non-small cell lung cancer.

The base sequence is TGCGCCAGCAGCCACGTATCCGGGATTATCTACGAGCAGTACTTC. It encodes CASSHVSGIIYEQYF. The V and J segments used are TRBV4-3 and TRBJ2-7, and the D gene may be TRBD2, 5 bases matching. CDR1 and CDR2 are read off the germline V gene as LGHNA and YSLEER. The CDR3 measures 15 amino acids from cysteine to phenylalanine. The kept DNA is CDR3 alone, 45 bases in frame from the first base. V is shortened by 3 bases, J by 3 bases, and the region joining them spans 15 bases.